This entry lists 11 T cell receptor beta chains sequenced from one sample in a study of siplizumab effects on memory and regulatory T cells. Sequencing was performed with immunoSEQ multiplex PCR; in TCRdb, only in-frame clones are kept and a portion is missing. This table has roughly 64,000 clones, approximately 96% appearing once. Material: naive CD8+ T cells sorted from blood. All receptors derive from a human donor in good health.

This chain uses TRBV19 with TRBJ2-1; TRBD1 might be the D (6 bases). Germline values: CDR1 LNHDA, CDR2 SQIVND (reference sequence). The CDR3 is made up of 16 amino acids. The germline V and J ends were trimmed by 1 base and 8 bases, with 18 bases remaining between them. The CDR3 protein is CASSIGGGWAGDEQFF. The CDR3, as DNA: TGTGCCAGTAGTATAGGAGGGGGTTGGGCGGGCGATGAGCAGTTCTTC.

The gene calls are TRBV28 and TRBJ2-7; TRBD2 might be the D (7 bases). The germline V gene has CDR1 MDHEN and CDR2 SYDVKM. The CDR3 runs 13 residues. Trimming removed 6 bases from V and 5 bases from J, with 14 bases in between. Here the CDR3 DNA reads TGTGCCAGCAGCCCCCGGGGGGCGGACGAGCAGTACTTC. It is translated as CASSPRGADEQYF.

This chain connects TRBV10-1 to TRBJ1-2, with D perhaps matching TRBD1 (6 bases). V lost 6 bases and J 2 bases, leaving 16 bases between the germline ends. Germline V gives CDR1 WNHNN, CDR2 SYGVQD (reference sequence). The CDR3 is 15 residues long. The DNA for the CDR3 is TGCGCCAGCAGGACCACAGGGAGAGGGAACTATGGCTACACCTTC. Translation: CASRTTGRGNYGYTF.

The rearrangement links TRBV2 to TRBJ2-1; D possibly matches TRBD1 or TRBD2 (5 bases each). V was shortened by 6 bases and J by 0 bases, with 6 bases between the two germline ends. There are 13 residues in the CDR3. Germline CDR1 SNHLY, CDR2 FYNNEI. CDR3 protein: CASRGVSYNEQFF. CDR3 coding DNA: TGTGCCAGCAGGGGGGTCTCCTACAATGAGCAGTTCTTC.

The rearrangement links TRBV7-9 to TRBJ2-5; unclear D gene. This CDR3 has 14 amino acids. V lost 3 bases, J lost 1 base, and 9 bases lay in between. Germline V CDR1 and CDR2: SEHNR, FQNEAQ (reference sequence). The CDR3 coding sequence is TGTGCCAGCAGCTTTGAGATTACCCAAGAGACCCAGTACTTC. This translates into CASSFEITQETQYF.

V usage is TRBV4-2 and J usage is TRBJ2-1; 8 nucleotides align to TRBD2. V lost 8 bases and J lost 0; bases outside the gene matches: 6. The CDR3 loop spans 15 amino acids. Germline V gene sequence: CDR1 LGHNA, CDR2 YNFKEQ. In DNA form, the CDR3 reads TGTGCCAGCGAGGCCGGGACTAGCTCCTACAATGAGCAGTTCTTC. It codes for CASEAGTSSYNEQFF.

This chain uses TRBV19 with TRBJ1-1; D remains ambiguous. Germline CDR1 is LNHDA and CDR2 is SQIVND (reference sequence). This CDR3 has 13 residues. Deletions cut 1 base from V and 4 bases from J, with 7 bases between. CDR3 amino acids: CASSIAPGTEAFF. The CDR3 nucleotides are TGTGCCAGTAGTATAGCCCCGGGCACTGAAGCTTTCTTT. Full variable domain (outside the CDR3, taken from reference TRBV19 and TRBJ1-1): DGGITQSPKYLFRKEGQNVTLSCEQNLNHDAMYWYRQDPGQGLRLIYYSQIVNDFQKGDIAEGYSVSREKKESFPLTVTSAQKNPTAFYLCASSIAPGTEAFFGQGTRLTVV.

The chain couples TRBV5-1 to TRBJ1-1; 11 bases line up with TRBD1. J lost 4 bases, V lost 2 bases, and 1 base had no gene match. Germline V gives CDR1 SGHRS, CDR2 YFSETQ. The CDR3 extends over 14 amino acids. The DNA of the CDR3 is TGCGCCAGCAGCTTTGGGACAGGGGGCACTGAAGCTTTCTTT. Its protein is CASSFGTGGTEAFF.

The chain joins TRBV10-1 to TRBJ2-7, with D possibly TRBD1 on 6 matching bases. The CDR3 runs 14 residues. Trimming took off 8 bases at V and 0 bases at J, with 14 bases between the two ends. Germline CDR1 reads WNHNN; CDR2 reads SYGVQD (reference sequence). The CDR3, as DNA: TGCGCCAGCCGGGACACAAGTTCCTCCTACGAGCAGTACTTC. The encoded protein is CASRDTSSSYEQYF.

The genes are TRBV5-5 and TRBJ2-7; perhaps TRBD2 as D (6 bases). Germline CDR1 is SGHKS and CDR2 is YYEKEE (reference sequence). The ends were cut back, 2 bases at V and 2 bases at J, with 11 bases in the middle. CDR3 size: 14 residues. As DNA, the CDR3 is TGTGCCAGCAGCTTACCGGGGGAGGCCTACGAGCAGTACTTC. Translation: CASSLPGEAYEQYF.

This clone was recorded only once. The CDR3 coding sequence is TGTGCCAGCAGTTTCCGGACAGGATCTGATGAGCAGTACTTC. Its protein product is CASSFRTGSDEQYF. The gene calls are TRBV28 and TRBJ2-7, with 7 nucleotides matching TRBD1. J was trimmed by 7 bases and V by 3 bases; bases with no gene match: 9. The CDR3 has 14 residues. Germline V gene sequence: CDR1 MDHEN, CDR2 SYDVKM.